This TCR beta chain was observed in a study of blood T cell repertoires in COVID-19. Study in general: Collection of acute and convalescent COVID-19 samples took place in the United States, Italy and Spain. PBMCs, B-cell-depleted T cells, or T cells were the source of the cDNA or gDNA that made up the material.

Per the study methods: How many nucleated cells were present was estimated from reference gene primer amplification. This table comes from immunoSEQ multiplex PCR, and its TCRdb copy is limited to in-frame clones, with some not included. V and J calls and clone size are those listed in that table; D and trimming were worked out from the DNA. Counted here are some 130,000 clones, about 88% occurring once; the ten biggest clones make up 3.7%. Germline V gene sequence: CDR1 SGHTA, CDR2 FQGNSA. The ends were cut back, 5 bases at V and 0 bases at J, with 14 bases in the middle. CDR3 length: 17 amino acids.

Sequencing was done on a sample of peripheral blood. The clonotype comes from a man aged 50 to 60 with active COVID-19. V gene TRBV7-2 combines with J gene TRBJ2-6; no clear D gene. The CDR3 is CASSLAVATSGANVLTF. The CDR3 DNA reads TGTGCCAGCAGCCTCGCGGTCGCCACCTCTGGGGCCAACGTCCTGACTTTC.